This T cell receptor beta chain was found in a study of cytomegalovirus exposure and HLA in healthy donors. Study-level points and caveats: With later analysis, a missense DCLRE1C variant became linked to TCR beta V- and J-gene trimming.

Concerning this clone itself: What it recognizes is unknown.

The germline CDR1 and CDR2 sequences are SGHTA and FQGNSA. There are 14 residues in the CDR3. The V and J ends lost 3 bases and 0 bases, in that order; junction bases with no gene match: 1. Primers for the PCR totalled 60 Vbeta and 13 Jbeta. The repertoire was sequenced with immunoSEQ multiplex PCR; TCRdb's copy has only in-frame clones and lacks some. The sample has 200,000 or so clones; more than 75% are singletons. The sequence derives from a human donor in good health. Sequencing was carried out using PBMCs. J is TRBJ2-7 and V is TRBV7-2, with 8 positions matching TRBD2. CDR3 residues: CASSFSGDSYEQYF. The CDR3 region has the DNA TGTGCCAGCAGCTTTAGCGGGGACTCCTACGAGCAGTACTTC. Supplemented by reference TRBV7-2 and TRBJ2-7, the full variable domain reads GAGVSQSPSNKVTEKGKDVELRCDPISGHTALYWYRQSLGQGLEFLIYFQGNSAPDKSGLPSDRFSAERTGGSVSTLTIQRTQQEDSAVYLCASSFSGDSYEQYFGPGTRLTVT.